This T cell receptor beta chain was identified in a study of molecular identifiers for immune sequencing clone quantification. A single record per CDR3 protein comes from TCRdb applying MiXCR to the PCR reads. The table lists 490,000 or so distinct CDR3 sequences, about 26% of them singletons. This clonotype has at least ten counts. The germline V gene has CDR1 SEHNR and CDR2 FQNEAQ (reference sequence). V was pared by 7 bases and J by 4 bases, with 12 bases between. The CDR3 spans 13 residues. This clonotype originated in a human donor in good health. Some libraries in this study had Jurkat cell RNA spiked in. The chain carries TRBV7-9 and TRBJ2-3; no reliable D call. Specimen: naive CD8+ T cells from blood, with Jurkat cell RNA spiked in. The subset was: FACS-sorted CD8+CD4-CCR7+CD45RA+ naive T cells. The CDR3 region is CASTDAPPDTQYF. CDR3 nucleotide sequence: TGTGCCAGCACTGATGCGCCCCCAGATACGCAGTATTTT. Full variable domain (rest looked up from reference TRBV7-9 and TRBJ2-3): DTGVSQNPRHKITKRGQNVTFRCDPISEHNRLYWYRQTLGQGPEFLTYFQNEAQLEKSRLLSDRFSAERPKGSFSTLEIQRTEQGDSAMYLCASTDAPPDTQYFGPGTRLTVL.